The rows below give T cell receptor beta chains drawn from one sample of a study of CD8+ T cells in alopecia areata. Data came from immunoSEQ multiplex PCR; TCRdb stores just in-frame clones and leaves some out. The sample has about 210,000 clones, approximately 40% seen once. The input for sequencing was CD4+ T cells sorted from blood, taken around week 36, from a patient treated with tofacitinib. The receptors come from a human donor with alopecia areata. The CDR3 runs from the conserved cysteine through the conserved F or W. Each record gives: CDR3 protein, CDR3 DNA, V gene, D gene, clone size, J gene. A D gene is named only where the DNA matches it firmly. Clone size is stated in some rows and not others, as once, few, many or a class when expanded.

CDR3 protein: CASSYSSDTEAFF; CDR3 DNA: TGTGCCAGCAGTTACTCGAGTGACACTGAAGCTTTCTTT; V gene: TRBV6-5; D gene: .; clone size: .; J gene: TRBJ1-1
CDR3 protein: CAISDGTGSFEQYF; CDR3 DNA: TGTGCCATCAGTGATGGGACAGGGTCCTTCGAGCAGTACTTC; V gene: TRBV10-3; D gene: TRBD1; clone size: .; J gene: TRBJ2-7
CDR3 protein: CASSLGTSTGELFF; CDR3 DNA: TGTGCCAGCAGCTTAGGGACTTCCACCGGGGAGCTGTTTTTT; V gene: TRBV7-9; D gene: .; clone size: few; J gene: TRBJ2-2
CDR3 protein: CASSLPPRGETQYF; CDR3 DNA: TGTGCCAGCAGCCTCCCCCCGCGGGGGGAGACCCAGTACTTC; V gene: TRBV7-2; D gene: TRBD2; clone size: .; J gene: TRBJ2-5
CDR3 protein: CASSRSEQPGGYTF; CDR3 DNA: TGCGCCAGCAGTAGAAGTGAACAACCGGGTGGCTACACCTTC; V gene: TRBV4-1; D gene: .; clone size: .; J gene: TRBJ1-2
CDR3 protein: CASSLRTGANEQFF; CDR3 DNA: TGTGCCAGCAGCCTGAGGACAGGGGCGAATGAGCAGTTCTTC; V gene: TRBV6-6; D gene: TRBD1; clone size: .; J gene: TRBJ2-1
CDR3 protein: CASSRPDRNYGYTF; CDR3 DNA: TGCGCCAGCAGCCGCCCGGACAGGAACTATGGCTACACCTTC; V gene: TRBV7-2; D gene: TRBD1; clone size: .; J gene: TRBJ1-2
CDR3 protein: CASSSFGGQSGNQPQHF; CDR3 DNA: TGTGCCAGCAGCTCCTTCGGTGGACAGAGCGGCAATCAGCCCCAGCATTTT; V gene: TRBV7-8; D gene: .; clone size: .; J gene: TRBJ1-5
CDR3 protein: CACSTDTQYF; CDR3 DNA: TGTGCCTGTTCCACAGATACGCAGTATTTT; V gene: TRBV30; D gene: .; clone size: few; J gene: TRBJ2-3
CDR3 protein: CASKTDRGLYEQYF; CDR3 DNA: TGTGCCAGCAAGACGGACAGGGGGCTATACGAGCAGTACTTC; V gene: TRBV2; D gene: TRBD1; clone size: .; J gene: TRBJ2-7
CDR3 protein: CASKNSGNTGELFF; CDR3 DNA: TGTGCCAGCAAAAATAGCGGGAACACCGGGGAGCTGTTTTTT; V gene: TRBV7-9; D gene: .; clone size: few; J gene: TRBJ2-2
CDR3 protein: CASSLGDDRKNIQYF; CDR3 DNA: TGTGCCAGCAGTTTGGGGGATGACAGGAAAAACATTCAGTACTTC; V gene: TRBV28; D gene: .; clone size: .; J gene: TRBJ2-4
CDR3 protein: CASMGQGAYEQYF; CDR3 DNA: TGCGCCAGCATGGGGCAGGGGGCCTACGAGCAGTACTTC; V gene: TRBV5-1; D gene: TRBD1; clone size: few; J gene: TRBJ2-7
CDR3 protein: CASSLEREVRNEQFF; CDR3 DNA: TGCGCCAGCAGCTTAGAGCGGGAGGTGAGGAATGAGCAGTTCTTC; V gene: TRBV5-1; D gene: TRBD2; clone size: .; J gene: TRBJ2-1
CDR3 protein: CASSQANLAGDTGELFF; CDR3 DNA: TGTGCCAGCAGCCAAGCCAATCTAGCGGGAGACACCGGGGAGCTGTTTTTT; V gene: TRBV4-2; D gene: TRBD2; clone size: .; J gene: TRBJ2-2
CDR3 protein: CASSQPGQGTYEQYF; CDR3 DNA: TGTGCCAGCAGCCAGCCGGGACAGGGGACCTACGAGCAGTACTTC; V gene: TRBV7-6; D gene: TRBD1; clone size: .; J gene: TRBJ2-7
CDR3 protein: CASSLTGTREQYF; CDR3 DNA: TGTGCCAGCAGCCTTACCGGGACTAGAGAGCAGTACTTC; V gene: TRBV7-6; D gene: TRBD2; clone size: .; J gene: TRBJ2-7
CDR3 protein: CASSPGAVGELFF; CDR3 DNA: TGCGCCAGCAGTCCCGGGGCGGTCGGGGAGCTGTTTTTT; V gene: TRBV5-1; D gene: .; clone size: .; J gene: TRBJ2-2
CDR3 protein: CASSIDTGVARNIQYF; CDR3 DNA: TGTGCCAGTAGTATAGATACGGGAGTAGCCAGAAACATTCAGTACTTC; V gene: TRBV19; D gene: .; clone size: few; J gene: TRBJ2-4
CDR3 protein: CASSRLAASTDTQYF; CDR3 DNA: TGTGCCAGCAGTCGCCTAGCGGCTAGCACAGATACGCAGTATTTT; V gene: TRBV2; D gene: TRBD2; clone size: .; J gene: TRBJ2-3
CDR3 protein: CSVAQAGKAEAFF; CDR3 DNA: TGCAGCGTTGCTCAGGCAGGGAAGGCTGAAGCTTTCTTT; V gene: TRBV29-1; D gene: .; clone size: .; J gene: TRBJ1-1
CDR3 protein: CASVVAGGTDTQYF; CDR3 DNA: TGTGCCAGCGTCGTGGCAGGGGGCACAGATACGCAGTATTTT; V gene: TRBV7-9; D gene: .; clone size: .; J gene: TRBJ2-3
CDR3 protein: CASSLEETDLRAFF; CDR3 DNA: TGCGCCAGCAGCTTGGAGGAGACAGACCTGCGAGCTTTCTTT; V gene: TRBV5-1; D gene: .; clone size: few; J gene: TRBJ1-1
CDR3 protein: CASSPGQGRIAGYEQYF; CDR3 DNA: TGTGCCAGCAGCCCAGGACAGGGGAGGATAGCGGGCTACGAGCAGTACTTC; V gene: TRBV7-9; D gene: TRBD1; clone size: .; J gene: TRBJ2-7
CDR3 protein: CASRTQGAEAFF; CDR3 DNA: TGTGCCAGCAGGACGCAGGGGGCTGAAGCTTTCTTT; V gene: TRBV25-1; D gene: TRBD1; clone size: .; J gene: TRBJ1-1
CDR3 protein: CASTLAISASTDTQYF; CDR3 DNA: TGTGCCAGCACCCTGGCGATTAGCGCAAGCACAGATACGCAGTATTTT; V gene: TRBV5-6; D gene: .; clone size: .; J gene: TRBJ2-3
CDR3 protein: CATSRDPVPSSYNEQFF; CDR3 DNA: TGTGCCACCAGCAGAGATCCCGTCCCGAGCTCCTACAATGAGCAGTTCTTC; V gene: TRBV15; D gene: .; clone size: .; J gene: TRBJ2-1
CDR3 protein: CASSLGGTGGYGYTF; CDR3 DNA: TGTGCCAGCAGCTTAGGGGGGACAGGCGGCTATGGCTACACCTTC; V gene: TRBV7-2; D gene: TRBD1; clone size: few; J gene: TRBJ1-2
CDR3 protein: CASSNGGGSVANVLTF; CDR3 DNA: TGCGCCAGCAGCAATGGCGGGGGTTCGGTCGCCAACGTCCTGACTTTC; V gene: TRBV5-1; D gene: TRBD2; clone size: .; J gene: TRBJ2-6
CDR3 protein: CSALPAGEQYF; CDR3 DNA: TGCAGTGCACTTCCCGCGGGCGAGCAGTACTTC; V gene: TRBV20-1; D gene: .; clone size: few; J gene: TRBJ2-7
CDR3 protein: CASSLPGQSNEKLFF; CDR3 DNA: TGTGCCAGCAGCCTTCCGGGACAGTCGAACGAAAAACTGTTTTTT; V gene: TRBV5-4; D gene: TRBD1; clone size: few; J gene: TRBJ1-4
CDR3 protein: CASSVYSTGTSGNEQFF; CDR3 DNA: TGTGCCAGCAGCGTGTATAGTACCGGGACTAGCGGAAATGAGCAGTTCTTC; V gene: TRBV9; D gene: TRBD2; clone size: .; J gene: TRBJ2-1
CDR3 protein: CAWSLDRDFRYTF; CDR3 DNA: TGTGCCTGGAGCTTGGACAGGGACTTTCGCTACACCTTC; V gene: TRBV30; D gene: TRBD1; clone size: once; J gene: TRBJ1-2
CDR3 protein: CSVEGGTGSLRNEQFF; CDR3 DNA: TGCAGCGTTGAAGGAGGGACAGGAAGTCTTCGCAATGAGCAGTTCTTC; V gene: TRBV29-1; D gene: TRBD1; clone size: .; J gene: TRBJ2-1
CDR3 protein: CASMGQGTREQYF; CDR3 DNA: TGTGCCAGCATGGGACAGGGGACGCGGGAGCAGTACTTC; V gene: TRBV27; D gene: TRBD1; clone size: .; J gene: TRBJ2-7
CDR3 protein: CASSWSGPYEQYF; CDR3 DNA: TGTGCCAGCAGTTGGTCGGGCCCCTACGAGCAGTACTTC; V gene: TRBV28; D gene: .; clone size: .; J gene: TRBJ2-7
CDR3 protein: CASSVSSGSTGELFF; CDR3 DNA: TGTGCCAGCAGCGTATCTAGCGGGAGCACCGGGGAGCTGTTTTTT; V gene: TRBV9; D gene: TRBD2; clone size: few; J gene: TRBJ2-2
CDR3 protein: CASRTQGANYGYTF; CDR3 DNA: TGTGCCAGTAGGACACAGGGAGCTAACTATGGCTACACCTTC; V gene: TRBV19; D gene: .; clone size: .; J gene: TRBJ1-2
CDR3 protein: CASSHHTGPGTQYF; CDR3 DNA: TGCGCCAGCAGCCACCACACGGGTCCGGGGACCCAGTACTTC; V gene: TRBV4-1; D gene: .; clone size: few; J gene: TRBJ2-5
CDR3 protein: CASSYRTSGRADTQYF; CDR3 DNA: TGTGCCAGCAGCTATCGGACTAGCGGGAGGGCGGATACGCAGTATTTT; V gene: TRBV11-2; D gene: TRBD2; clone size: .; J gene: TRBJ2-3
CDR3 protein: CASSLMGRQITGELFF; CDR3 DNA: TGCGCCAGCAGCCTCATGGGGAGACAAATCACCGGGGAGCTGTTTTTT; V gene: TRBV4-1; D gene: .; clone size: few; J gene: TRBJ2-2
CDR3 protein: CASSSTPSGGWDTQYF; CDR3 DNA: TGTGCCAGCAGCTCCACGCCTAGCGGGGGGTGGGATACGCAGTATTTT; V gene: TRBV11-2; D gene: TRBD2; clone size: .; J gene: TRBJ2-3
CDR3 protein: CSVPQAPLYNEQFF; CDR3 DNA: TGCAGCGTCCCCCAGGCCCCGCTTTACAATGAGCAGTTCTTC; V gene: TRBV29-1; D gene: .; clone size: few; J gene: TRBJ2-1
CDR3 protein: CSVEDTGTGGTDTQYF; CDR3 DNA: TGCAGCGTTGAAGATACCGGGACAGGGGGCACAGATACGCAGTATTTT; V gene: TRBV29-1; D gene: TRBD1; clone size: .; J gene: TRBJ2-3
CDR3 protein: CASSLSPRGGYGYTF; CDR3 DNA: TGTGCCAGCAGTTTATCGCCTCGCGGAGGCTATGGCTACACCTTC; V gene: TRBV28; D gene: .; clone size: .; J gene: TRBJ1-2